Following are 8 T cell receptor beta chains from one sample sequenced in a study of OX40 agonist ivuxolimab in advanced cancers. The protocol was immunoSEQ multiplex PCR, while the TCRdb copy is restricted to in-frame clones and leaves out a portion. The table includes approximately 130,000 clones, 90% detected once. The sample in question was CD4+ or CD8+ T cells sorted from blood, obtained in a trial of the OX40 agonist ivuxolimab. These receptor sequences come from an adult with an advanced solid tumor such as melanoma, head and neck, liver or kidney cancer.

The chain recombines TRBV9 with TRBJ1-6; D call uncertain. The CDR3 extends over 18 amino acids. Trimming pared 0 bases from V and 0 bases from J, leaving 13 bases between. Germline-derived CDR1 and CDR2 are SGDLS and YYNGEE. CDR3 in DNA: TGTGCCAGCAGCGTAGACCTGGCCAGGAGCTCCTATAATTCACCCCTCCACTTT. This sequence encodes CASSVDLARSSYNSPLHF.

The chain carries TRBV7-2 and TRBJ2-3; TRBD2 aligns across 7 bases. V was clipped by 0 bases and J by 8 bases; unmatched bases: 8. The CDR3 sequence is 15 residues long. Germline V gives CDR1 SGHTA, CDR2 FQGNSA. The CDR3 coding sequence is TGTGCCAGCAGCTTAGCGGGAGGGCCGGGAGGTACGCAGTATTTT. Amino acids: CASSLAGGPGGTQYF. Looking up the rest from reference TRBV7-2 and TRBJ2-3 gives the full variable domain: GAGVSQSPSNKVTEKGKDVELRCDPISGHTALYWYRQSLGQGLEFLIYFQGNSAPDKSGLPSDRFSAERTGGSVSTLTIQRTQQEDSAVYLCASSLAGGPGGTQYFGPGTRLTVL.

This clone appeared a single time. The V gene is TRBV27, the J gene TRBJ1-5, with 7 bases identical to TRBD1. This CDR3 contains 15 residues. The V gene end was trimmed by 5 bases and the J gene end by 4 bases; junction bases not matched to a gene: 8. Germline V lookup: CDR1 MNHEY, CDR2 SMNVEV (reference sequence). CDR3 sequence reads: CASSLKWGQNQPQHF. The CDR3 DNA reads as TGTGCCAGCAGTCTAAAGTGGGGACAGAATCAGCCCCAGCATTTT.

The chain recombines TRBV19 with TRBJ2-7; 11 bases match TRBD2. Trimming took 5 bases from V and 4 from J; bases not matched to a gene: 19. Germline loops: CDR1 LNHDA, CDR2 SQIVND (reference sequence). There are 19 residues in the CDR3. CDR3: CASSPPILAGERNRYEQYF. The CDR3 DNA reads TGTGCCAGTAGTCCCCCGATACTAGCGGGAGAACGAAATAGGTACGAGCAGTACTTC.

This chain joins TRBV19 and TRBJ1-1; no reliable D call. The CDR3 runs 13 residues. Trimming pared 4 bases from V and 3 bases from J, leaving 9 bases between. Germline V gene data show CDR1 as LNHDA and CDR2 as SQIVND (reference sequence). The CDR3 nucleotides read TGTGCCAGTAGTACCAGCACCCACACTGAAGCTTTCTTT. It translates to CASSTSTHTEAFF.

The CDR3 spells CASSYSMVEPAQHF. The CDR3 nucleotides are TGTGCCAGCAGTTACTCAATGGTCGAACCGGCCCAGCATTTT. This chain links TRBV6-6 with TRBJ1-5; D call uncertain. This CDR3 is built from 14 residues. V was clipped by 0 bases and J by 11 bases, with 14 bases between them. Germline assignment: CDR1 MNHNY and CDR2 SVGAGI (reference sequence).

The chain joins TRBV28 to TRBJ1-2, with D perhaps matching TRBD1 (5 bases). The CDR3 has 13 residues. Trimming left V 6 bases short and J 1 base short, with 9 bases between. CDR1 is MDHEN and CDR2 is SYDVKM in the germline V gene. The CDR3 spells CASRAGSNYGYTF. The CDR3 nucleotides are TGTGCCAGCAGAGCAGGGAGTAACTATGGCTACACCTTC.

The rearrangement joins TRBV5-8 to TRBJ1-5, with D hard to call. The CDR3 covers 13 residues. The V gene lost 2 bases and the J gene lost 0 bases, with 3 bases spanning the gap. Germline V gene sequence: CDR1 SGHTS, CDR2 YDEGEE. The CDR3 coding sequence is TGTGCCAGCAGCTTAAGTAGCAATCAGCCCCAGCATTTT. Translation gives CASSLSSNQPQHF. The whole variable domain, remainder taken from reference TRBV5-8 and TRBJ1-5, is EAGVTQSPTHLIKTRGQQATLRCSPISGHTSVYWYQQALGLGLQFLLWYDEGEERNRGNFPPRFSGRQFPNYSSELNVNALELEDSALYLCASSLSSNQPQHFGDGTRLSIL.